A single T cell receptor (beta chain) is shown here with its context. Its antigen is not known. The data stem from a study of CD8+ T cells in alopecia areata. Background on the study: Treated patients received severity scores based on the percentage of scalp area affected. Study conclusions and caveats: Among the 100 top clones, expanded CD8+ clones, like scalp clonality, were significantly decreased by tofacitinib.

Sequencing used cDNA as its template, made by extracting RNA and reverse transcribing it. The protocol was immunoSEQ multiplex PCR, while the TCRdb copy is restricted to in-frame clones and leaves out a portion. The data hold over 150,000 clones, with 53% observed a single time. Treatment here: oral pan-JAK inhibitor, 5-10 mg twice daily. This TCR was recovered from a human donor with alopecia areata. Source: CD8+ T cells sorted from blood, taken at week 24, from a patient treated with tofacitinib.

In DNA, the CDR3 is TGTGCCAGCAGTGAAGAATGGGGCGCCTACGAGCAGTACTTC. As protein: CASSEEWGAYEQYF. This chain connects TRBV6-1 to TRBJ2-7; TRBD1 is a possible D gene (5 bases). The germline V and J ends were trimmed by 1 base and 2 bases, with 9 bases remaining between them. From germline, CDR1 is MNHNS and CDR2 SASEGT. The CDR3 contains 14 residues.